Each of the 22 T cell receptor beta chains below was sequenced from the same sample in a study of regulatory T cells in long-lasting Graves disease. The time point: newly diagnosed GD, antithyroid drugs for less than 3 months. RNA extracted from PBMCs served as the sequencing template. Through Arm-PCR of CDR3 regions and iRepertoire HTBI primers, TCR beta libraries were built. From the multiplex PCR reads, TCRdb called clonotypes with MiXCR, one entry per CDR3 protein. The sample contains hundreds of thousands of distinct CDR3 sequences, around an eighth of which appear only once. These data are also associated with another study on T cells in Graves' hyperthyroidism and ophthalmopathy.

The specimen comprised peripheral blood mononuclear cells (PBMCs), sampled at new diagnosis, from a patient treated with antithyroid drugs. The receptor set was obtained from a young man with Graves disease.

In its sample, this clonotype was seen a few times. CDR3 in amino acids: CSANYAGGETQYF. DNA for the CDR3: TGCAGTGCTAACTACGCGGGAGGGGAGACCCAGTACTTC. The chain is built from TRBV20-1 and TRBJ2-5; 9 positions match TRBD2. The V and J ends lost 4 bases and 5 bases, in that order; junction bases with no gene match: 5. The germline V gene has CDR1 DFQATT and CDR2 SNEGSKA (reference sequence). The CDR3 runs to 13 residues.

This clonotype was found many times. The CDR3 reads CASSYRTDAYEQYF. Here the CDR3 DNA reads TGTGCCAGCAGTTACCGGACAGATGCCTACGAGCAGTACTTC. The V call is TRBV6-2 or TRBV6-3, the J call TRBJ2-7; TRBD1 might be the D (6 bases). The germline V gene encodes CDR1 MNHEY and CDR2 SVGEGT. The CDR3 runs to 14 residues. V lost 2 bases and J lost 2, with 10 bases in between.

This clonotype was observed a handful of times. This sequence joins TRBV4-1 and TRBJ1-1; D unclear. V was shortened by 11 bases and J by 2 bases, with 9 bases between the two germline ends. Germline V gene data show CDR1 as MGHRA and CDR2 as YSYEKL. This CDR3 contains 11 residues. The CDR3 coding sequence is TGCGCCGGGCCATGCAACACTGAAGCTTTCTTT. Residues: CAGPCNTEAFF.

This clonotype was found many times. The chain employs TRBV5-1 and TRBJ2-4; 8 bases are a match to TRBD2. The CDR3 extends over 15 amino acids. Looked up from germline, CDR1 is SGHRS and CDR2 is YFSETQ. V was clipped by 4 bases and J by 6 bases; unmatched bases: 9. CDR3 protein: CASSHASGGTNIQYF. CDR3 in DNA: TGCGCCAGCAGCCACGCCAGCGGGGGCACAAACATTCAGTACTTC.

This clonotype was counted many times. The chain has TRBV12-3 or TRBV12-4 and TRBJ2-3; D might be TRBD2 (6 bases). Trimming removed 4 bases at V and 2 bases at J, with 13 bases between. There are 15 residues in the CDR3. CDR3 in DNA: TGTGCCAGCAGTTATGAGGGACTGTCCACAGATACGCAGTATTTT. Amino acid sequence: CASSYEGLSTDTQYF.

Regarding this clonotype: This sequence may be a read error, since a much larger clone differs from it by one base. The chain is built from TRBV11-1 and TRBJ1-1; no definite D call. The CDR3 spans 15 residues. V shed 2 bases and J shed 9 bases, with 19 bases lying between them. The germline V gene has CDR1 SGHAT and CDR2 FQDESV (reference sequence). CDR3 nucleotide sequence: TGTGCCAGCAGCTTAAGAGGCGGGTTCGAGACTAAAGCTTTCTTT. Protein: CASSLRGGFETKAFF.

This chain uses TRBV2 with TRBJ2-1; the D is unclear. V lost 8 bases, J lost 9 bases, and 14 bases lay in between. CDR1 and CDR2 (germline): SNHLY, FYNNEI. The CDR3 runs to 12 residues. CDR3 bases: TGTGCCAGCTCAGGATTATTGGCTGAGCAGTTCTTC. Amino acid sequence: CASSGLLAEQFF.

This clonotype occurred many times. The chain is built from TRBV7-9 and TRBJ2-7; the match to TRBD2 covers 10 bases. Looked up from germline, CDR1 is SEHNR and CDR2 is FQNEAQ (reference sequence). After removal of 7 bases from V and 4 bases from J, the junction contained 10 bases not matched to a gene. The length of the CDR3 is 15 residues. CDR3 nucleotides: TGTGCCAGCACCCCCGGGACTAGCGCAGGGTACGAGCAGTACTTC. Translating it yields CASTPGTSAGYEQYF. Full variable domain (rest looked up from reference TRBV7-9 and TRBJ2-7): DTGVSQNPRHKITKRGQNVTFRCDPISEHNRLYWYRQTLGQGPEFLTYFQNEAQLEKSRLLSDRFSAERPKGSFSTLEIQRTEQGDSAMYLCASTPGTSAGYEQYFGPGTRLTVT.

The CDR3 coding sequence is TGTGCCAGTAGTTCGCCTACCCTATCCTCCGGGACAGGCTCCTACAATGAGCAGTTCTTC. It is translated as CASSSPTLSSGTGSYNEQFF. The chain couples TRBV19 to TRBJ2-1; 8 bases agree with TRBD1. Germline CDR1 LNHDA, CDR2 SQIVND (reference sequence). Losses at the gene ends were 5 bases for V and 0 bases for J; bases not matched to a gene: 18. The CDR3 is made up of 20 amino acids.

The V and J genes are TRBV5-4 and TRBJ2-5, with D possibly called TRBD1 or TRBD2 (5 bases each). Per the germline V gene, CDR1 is SGHNT and CDR2 is YYREEE (reference sequence). V shed 3 bases and J shed 5 bases, with 17 bases lying between them. This CDR3 is 15 amino acids long. The CDR3 DNA is TGTGCCAGCAGCTCACCGGGACGTCGAAGGGAGACCCAGTACTTC. As protein: CASSSPGRRRETQYF.

The V call is TRBV24-1, the J call TRBJ2-1; 12 bases fit TRBD1. This CDR3 is 16 amino acids long. Germline V gene sequence: CDR1 KGHDR, CDR2 SFDVKD. V dropped 2 bases and J dropped 4; count of bases not matched to a gene: 2. Here the CDR3 DNA reads TGTGCCACCAGTGATTGGGACAGGGGGCCGTACAATGAGCAGTTCTTC. Translated: CATSDWDRGPYNEQFF.

The genes are TRBV7-3 and TRBJ2-7; 8 bases agree with TRBD2. CDR1 is SGHTA, CDR2 FQGTGA, per germline. With V trimmed by 6 bases and J by 2 bases, 9 bases remained unmatched. The CDR3 extends over 15 amino acids. Written as DNA, the CDR3 is TGTGCCAGCAGGAACCCCGGTAGCGGGACCTACGAGCAGTACTTC. Translating gives CASRNPGSGTYEQYF.

The chain has TRBV3-1 and TRBJ2-2; 9 bases fit TRBD2. With 2 bases clipped from V and 6 bases from J, the junction kept 7 bases outside the gene matches. Germline CDR1 LGHDT, CDR2 YNNKEL (reference sequence). This CDR3 spans 16 amino acids. This CDR3 is CASSQMRAGGSGELFF. The CDR3 DNA sequence: TGTGCCAGCAGCCAAATGCGAGCGGGAGGCTCCGGGGAGCTGTTTTTT.

This clonotype was seen a few times. CDR3 region: CSVPLLGTEAFF. In nucleotides, the CDR3 is TGCAGTGTTCCCCTTCTGGGCACTGAAGCTTTCTTT. The J gene is TRBJ1-1, the V gene TRBV20-1; D ambiguous. The CDR3 has 12 residues. The V and J ends lost 7 bases and 4 bases respectively, with 13 bases between them. Germline CDR1 and CDR2: DFQATT and SNEGSKA (reference sequence).

This clonotype was detected only a few times. V is TRBV5-6 and J is TRBJ2-7; D unclear. V lost 5 bases to trimming and J lost 6 bases, with 12 bases between them. This CDR3 has 12 amino acids. Germline CDR1 reads SGHDT; CDR2 reads YYEEEE. CDR3 in DNA: TGTGCCAGCAGATCGCTCCCGGGCGAGCAGTACTTC. Amino acids: CASRSLPGEQYF.

At least ten counts were recorded for this clonotype. The V gene is TRBV29-1, the J gene TRBJ1-1, with D unclear. Deletions cut 1 base from V and 0 bases from J, with 15 bases between. The CDR3 spans 16 residues. Germline CDR1 SQVTM, CDR2 ANQGSEA. CDR3 DNA sequence: TGCAGCGTTGAAGGTGAGGTCGAAAGGTTGAACACTGAAGCTTTCTTT. This codes for CSVEGEVERLNTEAFF.

This clonotype was seen repeatedly, ten times or more. The V and J genes are TRBV12-3 or TRBV12-4 and TRBJ2-1; D uncertain. With 5 bases removed from V and 4 bases from J, the gap between germline ends came to 12 bases. The CDR3 is made up of 14 amino acids. CDR3 protein: CASSEGRLYNEQFF. CDR3 coding DNA: TGTGCCAGCAGTGAAGGGCGCCTATACAATGAGCAGTTCTTC.

The gene calls are TRBV19 and TRBJ1-5; a weak D match, TRBD1 (5 bases). Trimming cost V 3 bases and J 1 base, with 10 bases left between them. This CDR3 has 15 residues. Germline-derived CDR1 and CDR2 are LNHDA and SQIVND (reference sequence). This CDR3 is CASSMGVRSNQPQHF. CDR3 in DNA: TGTGCCAGTAGTATGGGGGTTCGGAGCAATCAGCCCCAGCATTTT.

This clonotype was recorded at least ten times. V and J are TRBV6-5 and TRBJ2-7; maybe TRBD1 (5 bases). V was cut by 2 bases and J by 3 bases, with 17 bases left in between. The CDR3 sequence is 16 residues long. Germline assignment: CDR1 MNHEY and CDR2 SVGAGI. CDR3 residues: CASSYDPPGFGYEQYF. The DNA for the CDR3 is TGTGCCAGCAGTTACGACCCCCCAGGGTTTGGCTACGAGCAGTACTTC.

This clonotype was detected only a few times. The chain combines TRBV20-1 with TRBJ1-2, with 7 bases that match TRBD1. V shed 5 bases and J 8 bases; nucleotides not matched to a gene: 11. This CDR3 contains 13 residues. From germline, CDR1 is DFQATT and CDR2 SNEGSKA (reference sequence). The CDR3: CSAQTGVSPGYTF. The CDR3 DNA reads TGCAGTGCTCAAACAGGGGTTAGTCCCGGCTACACCTTC.

This clonotype was observed many times. The chain combines TRBV13 with TRBJ1-2; TRBD1 is a possible D gene (6 bases). CDR3 size: 16 residues. V lost 5 bases and J 6 bases, leaving 22 bases between the germline ends. Germline CDR1 reads PRHDT; CDR2 reads FYEKMQ (reference sequence). In DNA form, the CDR3 reads TGTGCCAGCAGCAGCGCGACAAAACAGGGTGGAGATGGCTACACCTTC. This sequence encodes CASSSATKQGGDGYTF.

In its sample, this clonotype was seen many times. The DNA of the CDR3 is TGTGCCAGCTTCCCGGGACTAGCGGGAGGGGCCGGGGAGCTGTTTTTT. Protein: CASFPGLAGGAGELFF. V usage is TRBV2 and J usage is TRBJ2-2, with TRBD2 matching over 16 bases. The trim removed 8 bases at V and 6 bases at J, leaving 6 bases unmatched. The CDR3 contains 16 residues. CDR1 and CDR2 from the germline V gene are SNHLY and FYNNEI.